This entry concerns a single T cell receptor (beta chain). Its specificity is not known. Per germline, CDR1 SGHNT and CDR2 YYREEE (reference sequence). This CDR3 spans 14 amino acids. V was shortened by 0 bases and J by 1 base, with 5 bases between the two germline ends. TCRdb's table, derived via immunoSEQ multiplex PCR, lists solely in-frame clones and lacks some. This table has 20,000 or so clones, approximately 86% appearing once. This entry is derived from a study of graft-versus-host responses after intestinal transplantation. About the research overall: Each recipient received a multivisceral, liver-intestinal, or isolated intestinal graft. Study-level findings and limits: Graft-donor T cell macrochimerism coincided with high graft-versus-host to host-versus-graft clonal ratios in allografts.

The source of post-transplant bone marrow was the posterior iliac crest or another site. The sequence derives from a human patient who received an intestinal transplant, so some T cells may come from the graft donor. The material sequenced was bone marrow, taken roughly 19 weeks after transplant. The gene calls are TRBV5-4 and TRBJ2-4; D is possibly TRBD2 (5 bases). Here the CDR3 reads CASSLAGAKNIQYF. The CDR3 region has the DNA TGTGCCAGCAGCTTGGCGGGGGCCAAAAACATTCAGTACTTC.